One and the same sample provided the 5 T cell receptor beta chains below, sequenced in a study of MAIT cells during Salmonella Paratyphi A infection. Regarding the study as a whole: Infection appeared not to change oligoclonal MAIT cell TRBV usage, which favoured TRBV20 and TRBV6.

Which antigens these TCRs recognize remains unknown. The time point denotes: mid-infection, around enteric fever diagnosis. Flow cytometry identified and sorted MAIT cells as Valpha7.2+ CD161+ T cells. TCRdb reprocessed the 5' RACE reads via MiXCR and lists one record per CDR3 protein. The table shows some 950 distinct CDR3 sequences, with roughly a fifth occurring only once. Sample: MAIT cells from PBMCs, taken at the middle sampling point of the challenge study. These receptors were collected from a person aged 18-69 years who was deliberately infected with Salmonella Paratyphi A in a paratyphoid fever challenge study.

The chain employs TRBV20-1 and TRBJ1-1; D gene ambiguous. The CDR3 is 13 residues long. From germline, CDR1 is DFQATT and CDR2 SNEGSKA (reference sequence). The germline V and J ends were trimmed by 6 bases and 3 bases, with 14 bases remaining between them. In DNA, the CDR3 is TGCAGTGCAAGTGGCGGTTCAGACACTGAAGCTTTCTTT. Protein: CSASGGSDTEAFF.

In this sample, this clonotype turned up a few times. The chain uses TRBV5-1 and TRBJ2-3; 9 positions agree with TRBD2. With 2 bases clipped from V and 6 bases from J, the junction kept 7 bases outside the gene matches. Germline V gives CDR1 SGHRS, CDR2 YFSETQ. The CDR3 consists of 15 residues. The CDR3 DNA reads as TGCGCCAGCAGCTTCCGCGGGGGGGCCGGGGATACGCAGTATTTT. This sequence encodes CASSFRGGAGDTQYF.

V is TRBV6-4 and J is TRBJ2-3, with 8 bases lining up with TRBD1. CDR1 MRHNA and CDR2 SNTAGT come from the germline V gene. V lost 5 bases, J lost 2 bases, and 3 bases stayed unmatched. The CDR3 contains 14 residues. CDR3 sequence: CASSPQGDTDTQYF. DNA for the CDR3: TGTGCCAGCAGTCCACAGGGGGACACAGATACGCAGTATTTT.

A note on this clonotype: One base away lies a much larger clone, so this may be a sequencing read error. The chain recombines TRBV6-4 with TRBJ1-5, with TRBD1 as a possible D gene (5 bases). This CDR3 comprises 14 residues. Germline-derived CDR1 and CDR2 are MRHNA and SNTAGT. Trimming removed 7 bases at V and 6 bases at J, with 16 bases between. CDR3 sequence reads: CASNEGGAGQPQHF. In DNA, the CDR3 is TGTGCCAGCAATGAAGGCGGGGCAGGTCAGCCCCAGCATTTT.

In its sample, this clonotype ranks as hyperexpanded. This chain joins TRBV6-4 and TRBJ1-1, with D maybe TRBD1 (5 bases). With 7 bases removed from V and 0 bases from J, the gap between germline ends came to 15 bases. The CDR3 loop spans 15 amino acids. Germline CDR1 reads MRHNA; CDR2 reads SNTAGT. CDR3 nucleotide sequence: TGTGCCAGCACCCCCTCGGGGGAAATGAACACTGAAGCTTTCTTT. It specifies CASTPSGEMNTEAFF.